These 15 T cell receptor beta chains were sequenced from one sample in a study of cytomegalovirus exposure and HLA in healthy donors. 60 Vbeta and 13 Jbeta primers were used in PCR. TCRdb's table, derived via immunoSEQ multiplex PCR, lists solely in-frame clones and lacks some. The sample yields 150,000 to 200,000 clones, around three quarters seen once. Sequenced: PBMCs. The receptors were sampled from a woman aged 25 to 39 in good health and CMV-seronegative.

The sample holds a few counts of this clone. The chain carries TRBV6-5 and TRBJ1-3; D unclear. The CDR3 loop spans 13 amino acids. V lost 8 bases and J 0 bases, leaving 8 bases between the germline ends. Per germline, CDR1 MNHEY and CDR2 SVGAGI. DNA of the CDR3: TGTGCCAGCCGACTCAGCTCTGGAAACACCATATATTTT. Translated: CASRLSSGNTIYF.

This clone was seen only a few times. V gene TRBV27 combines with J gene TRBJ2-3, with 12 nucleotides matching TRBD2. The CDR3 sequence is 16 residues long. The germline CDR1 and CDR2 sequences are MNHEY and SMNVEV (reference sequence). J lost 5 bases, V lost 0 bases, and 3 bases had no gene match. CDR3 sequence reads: CASSLSTSGSGDTQYF. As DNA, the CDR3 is TGTGCCAGCAGTTTATCGACTAGCGGGAGTGGAGATACGCAGTATTTT.

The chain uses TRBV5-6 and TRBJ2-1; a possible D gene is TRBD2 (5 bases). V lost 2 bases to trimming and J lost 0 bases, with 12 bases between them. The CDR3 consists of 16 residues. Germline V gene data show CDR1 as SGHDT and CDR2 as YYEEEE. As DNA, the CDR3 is TGTGCCAGCAGCTTCAAGCGGTTCAGCTCCTACAATGAGCAGTTCTTC. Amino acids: CASSFKRFSSYNEQFF.

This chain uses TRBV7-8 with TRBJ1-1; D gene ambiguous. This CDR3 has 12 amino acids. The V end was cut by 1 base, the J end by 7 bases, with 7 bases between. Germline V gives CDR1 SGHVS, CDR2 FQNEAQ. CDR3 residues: CASSLDRHEAFF. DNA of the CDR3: TGTGCCAGCAGCTTAGACAGACATGAAGCTTTCTTT.

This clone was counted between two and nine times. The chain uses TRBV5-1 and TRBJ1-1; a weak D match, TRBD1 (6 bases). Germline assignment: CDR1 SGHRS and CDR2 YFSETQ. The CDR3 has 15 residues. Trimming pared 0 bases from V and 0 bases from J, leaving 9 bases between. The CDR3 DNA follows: TGCGCCAGCAGCTTGGCCACAGGGATGAACACTGAAGCTTTCTTT. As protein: CASSLATGMNTEAFF.

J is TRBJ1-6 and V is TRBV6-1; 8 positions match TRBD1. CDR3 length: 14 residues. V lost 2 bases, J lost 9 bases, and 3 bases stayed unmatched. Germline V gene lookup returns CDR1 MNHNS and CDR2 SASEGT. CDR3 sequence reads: CASSERTGTSPLHF. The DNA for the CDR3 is TGTGCCAGCAGTGAACGGACAGGGACTTCACCCCTCCACTTT.

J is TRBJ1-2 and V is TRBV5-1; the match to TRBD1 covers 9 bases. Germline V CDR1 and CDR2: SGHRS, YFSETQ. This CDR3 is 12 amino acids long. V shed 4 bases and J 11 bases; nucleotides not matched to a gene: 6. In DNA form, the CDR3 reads TGCGCCAGCAGCCCGGACAGGGGTTGGTACACCTTC. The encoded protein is CASSPDRGWYTF.

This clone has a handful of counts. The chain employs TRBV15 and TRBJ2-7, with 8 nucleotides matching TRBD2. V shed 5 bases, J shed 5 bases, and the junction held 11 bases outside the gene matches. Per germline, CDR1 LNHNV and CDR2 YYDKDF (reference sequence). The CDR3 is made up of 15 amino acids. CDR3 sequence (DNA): TGTGCCACCAGCCTTTTGGCGGGAGGTGCCCACGAGCAGTACTTC. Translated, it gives CATSLLAGGAHEQYF.

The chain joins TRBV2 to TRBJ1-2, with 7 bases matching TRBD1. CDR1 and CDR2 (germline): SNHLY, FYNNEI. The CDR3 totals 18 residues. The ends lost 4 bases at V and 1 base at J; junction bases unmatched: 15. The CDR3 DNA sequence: TGTGCCAGCAGTGGATTTTTCCGACAGGGCCAGATTAACTATGGCTACACCTTC. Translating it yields CASSGFFRQGQINYGYTF.

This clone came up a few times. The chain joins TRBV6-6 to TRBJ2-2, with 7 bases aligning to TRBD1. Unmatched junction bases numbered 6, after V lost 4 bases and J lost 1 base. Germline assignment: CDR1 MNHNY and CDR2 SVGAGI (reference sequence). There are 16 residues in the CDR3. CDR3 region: CASSFPGQLNTGELFF. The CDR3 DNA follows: TGTGCCAGCAGTTTCCCGGGACAGTTGAACACCGGGGAGCTGTTTTTT.

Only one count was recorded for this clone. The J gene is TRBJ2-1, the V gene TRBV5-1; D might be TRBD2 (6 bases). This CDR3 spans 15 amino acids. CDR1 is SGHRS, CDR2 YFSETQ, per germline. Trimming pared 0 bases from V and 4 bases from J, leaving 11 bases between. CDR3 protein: CASSLVGTVYNEQFF. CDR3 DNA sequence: TGCGCCAGCAGCTTGGTAGGGACTGTTTACAATGAGCAGTTCTTC.

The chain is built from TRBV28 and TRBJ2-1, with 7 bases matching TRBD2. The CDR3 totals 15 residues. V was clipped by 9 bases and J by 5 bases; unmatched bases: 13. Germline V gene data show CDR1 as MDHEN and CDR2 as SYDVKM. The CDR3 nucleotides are TGTGCCAGTTCACGTCCGGGACTATCCCACAATGAGCAGTTCTTC. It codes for CASSRPGLSHNEQFF. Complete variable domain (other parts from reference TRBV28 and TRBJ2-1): DVKVTQSSRYLVKRTGEKVFLECVQDMDHENMFWYRQDPGLGLRLIYFSYDVKMKEKGDIPEGYSVSREKKERFSLILESASTNQTSMYLCASSRPGLSHNEQFFGPGTRLTVL.

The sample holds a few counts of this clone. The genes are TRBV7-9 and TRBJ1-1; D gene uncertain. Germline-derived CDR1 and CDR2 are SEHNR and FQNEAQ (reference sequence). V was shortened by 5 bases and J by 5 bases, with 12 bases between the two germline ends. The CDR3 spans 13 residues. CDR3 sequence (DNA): TGTGCCAGCAGCGTTAGCGGTGTAACTGAAGCTTTCTTT. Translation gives CASSVSGVTEAFF. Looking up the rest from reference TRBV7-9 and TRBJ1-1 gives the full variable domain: DTGVSQNPRHKITKRGQNVTFRCDPISEHNRLYWYRQTLGQGPEFLTYFQNEAQLEKSRLLSDRFSAERPKGSFSTLEIQRTEQGDSAMYLCASSVSGVTEAFFGQGTRLTVV.

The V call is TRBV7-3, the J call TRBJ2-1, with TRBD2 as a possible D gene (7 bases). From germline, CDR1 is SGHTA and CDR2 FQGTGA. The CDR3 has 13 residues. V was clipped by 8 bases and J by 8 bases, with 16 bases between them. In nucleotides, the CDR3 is TGTGCCAGCGGGCGGGGGCATGGGGATGAGCAGTTCTTC. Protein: CASGRGHGDEQFF.

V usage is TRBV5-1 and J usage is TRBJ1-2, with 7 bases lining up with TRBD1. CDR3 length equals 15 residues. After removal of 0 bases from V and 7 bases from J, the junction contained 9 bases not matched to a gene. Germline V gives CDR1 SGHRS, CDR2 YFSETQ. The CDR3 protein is CASSLEGRGISGYTF. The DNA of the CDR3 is TGCGCCAGCAGCTTGGAGGGCAGGGGGATAAGTGGCTACACCTTC. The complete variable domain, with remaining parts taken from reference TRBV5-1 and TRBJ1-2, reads KAGVTQTPRYLIKTRGQQVTLSCSPISGHRSVSWYQQTPGQGLQFLFEYFSETQRNKGNFPGRFSGRQFSNSRSEMNVSTLELGDSALYLCASSLEGRGISGYTFGSGTRLTVV.